The source of this T cell receptor beta chain is a study of CD8 T cells in ankylosing spondylitis. Study observations and caveats: The study looked at matched synovial fluid samples from ankylosing spondylitis patients. Disease-linked clones were reported to be significantly enriched there. Prior work had noted some motif variants in reactive arthritis blood and synovial fluid. Roughly eight highly homologous variants made up a TCR beta motif that seemed to typify ankylosing spondylitis blood.

CDR3 length equals 14 residues. CDR1 SNHLY and CDR2 FYNNEI come from the germline V gene. V lost 6 bases, J lost 0 bases, and 10 bases lay in between. 5'-RACE, quantitative and with molecular barcodes, yielded the TCR beta libraries. Using its own MiXCR run on the 5' RACE reads, TCRdb lists one record per CDR3 protein. The sample carries 150,000 to 200,000 distinct CDR3 sequences, approximately 12% recorded once. In its sample, this clonotype was seen many times. Its target is not known. This TCR was recovered from a female donor with ankylosing spondylitis or in good health (not recorded which). The sequencing input was blood, either unsorted or a sorted T cell fraction (not recorded which). The chain has TRBV2 and TRBJ2-3; D call uncertain. For the CDR3, the DNA is TGTGCCAGCAGAGTCGACACTAGCACAGATACGCAGTATTTT. It yields the protein CASRVDTSTDTQYF.